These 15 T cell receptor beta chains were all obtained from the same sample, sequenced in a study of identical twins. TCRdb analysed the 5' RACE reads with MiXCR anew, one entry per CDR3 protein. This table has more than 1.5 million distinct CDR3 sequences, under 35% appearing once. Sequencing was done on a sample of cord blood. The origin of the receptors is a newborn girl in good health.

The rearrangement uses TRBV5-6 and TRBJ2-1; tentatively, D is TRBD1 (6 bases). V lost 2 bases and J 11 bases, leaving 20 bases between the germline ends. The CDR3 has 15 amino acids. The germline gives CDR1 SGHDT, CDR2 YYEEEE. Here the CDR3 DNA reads TGTGCCAGCAGCTTCTACGGGAAAGGGGGTGATAAGCAGTTCTTC. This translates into CASSFYGKGGDKQFF. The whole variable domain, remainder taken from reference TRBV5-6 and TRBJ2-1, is DAGVTQSPTHLIKTRGQQVTLRCSPKSGHDTVSWYQQALGQGPQFIFQYYEEEERQRGNFPDRFSGHQFPNYSSELNVNALLLGDSALYLCASSFYGKGGDKQFFGPGTRLTVL.

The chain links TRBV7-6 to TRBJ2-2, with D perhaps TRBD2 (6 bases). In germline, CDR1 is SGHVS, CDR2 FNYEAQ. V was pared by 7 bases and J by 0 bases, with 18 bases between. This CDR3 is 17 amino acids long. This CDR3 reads CASTKPTGTSNTGELFF. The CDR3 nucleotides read TGTGCCAGCACCAAACCTACCGGGACTTCGAACACCGGGGAGCTGTTTTTT.

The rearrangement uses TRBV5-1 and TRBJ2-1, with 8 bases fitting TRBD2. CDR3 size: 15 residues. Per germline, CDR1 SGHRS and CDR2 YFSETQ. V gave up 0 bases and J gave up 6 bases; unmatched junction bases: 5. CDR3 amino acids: CASSLANGGGNEQFF. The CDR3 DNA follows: TGCGCCAGCAGCTTGGCCAACGGGGGGGGCAATGAGCAGTTCTTC. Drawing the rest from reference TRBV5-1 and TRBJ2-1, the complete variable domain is KAGVTQTPRYLIKTRGQQVTLSCSPISGHRSVSWYQQTPGQGLQFLFEYFSETQRNKGNFPGRFSGRQFSNSRSEMNVSTLELGDSALYLCASSLANGGGNEQFFGPGTRLTVL.

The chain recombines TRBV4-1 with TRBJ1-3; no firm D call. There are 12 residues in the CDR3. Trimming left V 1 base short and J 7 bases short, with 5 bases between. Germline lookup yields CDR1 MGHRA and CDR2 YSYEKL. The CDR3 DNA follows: TGCGCCAGCAGCCAAGGACGGAACACCATATATTTT. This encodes CASSQGRNTIYF.

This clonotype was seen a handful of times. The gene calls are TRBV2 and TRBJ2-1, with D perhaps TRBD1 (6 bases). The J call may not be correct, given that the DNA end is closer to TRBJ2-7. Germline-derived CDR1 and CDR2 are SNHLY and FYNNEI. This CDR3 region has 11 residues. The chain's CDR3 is CASIGDNEQYF. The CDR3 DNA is TGTGCCAGCATCGGGGACAATGAGCAGTACTTC.

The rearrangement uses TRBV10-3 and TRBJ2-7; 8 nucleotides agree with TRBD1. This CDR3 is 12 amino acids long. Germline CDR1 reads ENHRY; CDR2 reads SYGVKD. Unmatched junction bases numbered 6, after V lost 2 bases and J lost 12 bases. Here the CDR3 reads CAISEPGQGWYF. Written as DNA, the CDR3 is TGTGCCATCAGTGAGCCCGGACAGGGATGGTACTTC.

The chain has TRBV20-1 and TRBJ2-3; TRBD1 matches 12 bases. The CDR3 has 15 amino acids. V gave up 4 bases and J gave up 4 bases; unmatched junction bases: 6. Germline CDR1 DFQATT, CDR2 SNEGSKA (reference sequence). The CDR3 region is CSATGTGGSPDTQYF. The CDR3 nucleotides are TGCAGTGCTACCGGGACAGGGGGCAGCCCAGATACGCAGTATTTT.

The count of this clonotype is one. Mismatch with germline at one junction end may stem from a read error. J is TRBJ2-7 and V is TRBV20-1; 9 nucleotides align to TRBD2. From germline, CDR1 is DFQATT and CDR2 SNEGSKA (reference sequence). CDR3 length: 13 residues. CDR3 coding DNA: TGCAGTGCACTTAGCGGGAGCTCCTGCGAGCAGTACTTC. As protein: CSALSGSSCEQYF.

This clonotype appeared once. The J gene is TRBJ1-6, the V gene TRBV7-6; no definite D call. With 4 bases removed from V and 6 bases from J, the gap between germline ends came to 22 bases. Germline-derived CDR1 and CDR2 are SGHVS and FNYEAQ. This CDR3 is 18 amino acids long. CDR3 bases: TGTGCCAGCAGCTCAATCTCCGGACCCAGAGGCACTAATTCACCCCTCCACTTT. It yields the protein CASSSISGPRGTNSPLHF.

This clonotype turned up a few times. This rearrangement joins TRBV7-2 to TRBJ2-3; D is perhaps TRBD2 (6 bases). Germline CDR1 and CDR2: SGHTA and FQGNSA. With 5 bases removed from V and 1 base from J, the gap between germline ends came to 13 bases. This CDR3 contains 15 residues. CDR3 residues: CASSQGGLRTDTQYF. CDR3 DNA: TGTGCCAGCAGCCAAGGAGGGCTTCGCACAGATACGCAGTATTTT.

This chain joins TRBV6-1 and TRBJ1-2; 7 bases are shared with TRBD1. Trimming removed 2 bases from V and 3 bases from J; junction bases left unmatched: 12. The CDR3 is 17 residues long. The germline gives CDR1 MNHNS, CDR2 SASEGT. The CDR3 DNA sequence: TGTGCCAGCAGTGAACCCTACAGGGGATTCTTTGACTATGGCTACACCTTC. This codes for CASSEPYRGFFDYGYTF.

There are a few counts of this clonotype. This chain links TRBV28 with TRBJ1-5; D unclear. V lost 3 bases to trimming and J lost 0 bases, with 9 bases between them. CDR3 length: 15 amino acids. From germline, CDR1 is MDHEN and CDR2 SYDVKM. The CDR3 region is CASSFPDYSNQPQHF. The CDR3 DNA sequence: TGTGCCAGCAGTTTCCCGGACTATAGCAATCAGCCCCAGCATTTT.

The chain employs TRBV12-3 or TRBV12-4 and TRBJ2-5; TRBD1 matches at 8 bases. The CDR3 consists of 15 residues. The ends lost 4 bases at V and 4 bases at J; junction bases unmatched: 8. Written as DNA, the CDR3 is TGTGCCAGCAGTTACGACAGGGGAGTGGGAGAGACCCAGTACTTC. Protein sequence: CASSYDRGVGETQYF.

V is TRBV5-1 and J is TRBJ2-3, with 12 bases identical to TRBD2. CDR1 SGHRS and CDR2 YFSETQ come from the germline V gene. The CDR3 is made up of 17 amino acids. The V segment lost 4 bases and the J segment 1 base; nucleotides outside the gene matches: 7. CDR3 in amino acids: CASSPLGLAGRTDTQYF. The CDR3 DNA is TGCGCCAGCAGCCCCCTCGGACTAGCGGGGCGCACAGATACGCAGTATTTT.

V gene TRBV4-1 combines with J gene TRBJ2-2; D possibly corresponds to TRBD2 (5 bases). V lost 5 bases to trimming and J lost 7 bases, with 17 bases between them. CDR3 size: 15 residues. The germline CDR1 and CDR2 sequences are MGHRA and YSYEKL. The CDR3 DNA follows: TGCGCCAGCAGCAGTCCTAGAGGGCTAGACGGGGAGCTGTTTTTT. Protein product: CASSSPRGLDGELFF.